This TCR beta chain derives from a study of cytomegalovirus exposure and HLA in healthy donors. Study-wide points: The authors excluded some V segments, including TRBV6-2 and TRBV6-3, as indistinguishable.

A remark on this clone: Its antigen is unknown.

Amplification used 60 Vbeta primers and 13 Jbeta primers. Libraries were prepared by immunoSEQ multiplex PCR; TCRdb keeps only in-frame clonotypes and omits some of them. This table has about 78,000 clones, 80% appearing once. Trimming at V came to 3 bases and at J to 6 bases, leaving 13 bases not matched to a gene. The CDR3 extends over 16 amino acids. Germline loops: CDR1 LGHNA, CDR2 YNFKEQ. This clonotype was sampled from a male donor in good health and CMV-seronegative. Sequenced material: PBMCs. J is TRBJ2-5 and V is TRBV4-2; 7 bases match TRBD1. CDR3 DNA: TGTGCCAGCAGCCAGATCCTCGGGACAGCTGGTCAGACCCAGTACTTC. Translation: CASSQILGTAGQTQYF.